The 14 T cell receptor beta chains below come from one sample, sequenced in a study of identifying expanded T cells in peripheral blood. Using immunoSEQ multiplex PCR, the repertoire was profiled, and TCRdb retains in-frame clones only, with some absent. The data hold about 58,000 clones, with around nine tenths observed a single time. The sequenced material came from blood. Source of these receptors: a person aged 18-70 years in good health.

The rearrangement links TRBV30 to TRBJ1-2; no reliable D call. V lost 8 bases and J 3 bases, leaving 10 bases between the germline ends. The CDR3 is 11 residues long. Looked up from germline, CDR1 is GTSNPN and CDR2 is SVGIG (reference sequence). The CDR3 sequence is CAGTDYYGYTF. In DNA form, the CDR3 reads TGTGCCGGTACAGATTACTATGGCTACACCTTC.

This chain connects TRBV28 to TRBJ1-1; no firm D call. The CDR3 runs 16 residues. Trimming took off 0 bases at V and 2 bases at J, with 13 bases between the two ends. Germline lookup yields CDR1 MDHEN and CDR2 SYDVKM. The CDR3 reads CASSLWSPRANTEAFF. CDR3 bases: TGTGCCAGCAGTTTATGGAGTCCGCGGGCTAACACTGAAGCTTTCTTT.

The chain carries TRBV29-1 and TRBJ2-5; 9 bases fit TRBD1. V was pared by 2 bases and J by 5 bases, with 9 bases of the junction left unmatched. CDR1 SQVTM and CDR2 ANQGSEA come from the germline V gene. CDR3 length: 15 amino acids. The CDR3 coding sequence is TGCAGCGTTGAAAGGGGTGGGACAGGGTTGGAGACCCAGTACTTC. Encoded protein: CSVERGGTGLETQYF.

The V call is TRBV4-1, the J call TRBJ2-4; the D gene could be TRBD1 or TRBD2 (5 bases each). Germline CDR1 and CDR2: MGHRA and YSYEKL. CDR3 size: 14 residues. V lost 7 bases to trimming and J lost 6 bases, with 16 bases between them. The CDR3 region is CASTQPDTRNIQYF. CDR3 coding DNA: TGCGCCAGCACCCAGCCGGACACTAGAAACATTCAGTACTTC.

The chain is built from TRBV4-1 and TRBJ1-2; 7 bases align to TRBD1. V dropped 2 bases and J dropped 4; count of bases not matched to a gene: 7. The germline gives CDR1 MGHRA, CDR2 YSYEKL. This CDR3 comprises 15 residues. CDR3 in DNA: TGCGCCAGCAGCCAATCCTTGGGACAGCGCTATGGCTACACCTTC. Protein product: CASSQSLGQRYGYTF.

This chain's CDR3 is CASKLGLEQFF. Written as DNA, the CDR3 is TGTGCCAGCAAGTTGGGGTTGGAGCAGTTCTTC. The rearrangement joins TRBV6-1 to TRBJ2-1; D remains unclear. Germline CDR1 MNHNS, CDR2 SASEGT. V lost 7 bases to trimming and J lost 10 bases, with 11 bases between them. The CDR3 consists of 11 residues.

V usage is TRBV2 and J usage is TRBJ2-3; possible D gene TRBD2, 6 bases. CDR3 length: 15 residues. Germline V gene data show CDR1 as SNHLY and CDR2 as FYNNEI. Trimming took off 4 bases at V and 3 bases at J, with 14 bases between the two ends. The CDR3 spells CASSVRRDLTDTQYF. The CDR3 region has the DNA TGTGCCAGCAGTGTACGGCGGGACTTAACAGATACGCAGTATTTT.

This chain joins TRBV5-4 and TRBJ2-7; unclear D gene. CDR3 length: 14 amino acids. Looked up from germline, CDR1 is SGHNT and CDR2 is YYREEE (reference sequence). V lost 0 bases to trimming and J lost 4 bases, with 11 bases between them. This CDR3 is CASSLEDSEYEQYF. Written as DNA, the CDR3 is TGTGCCAGCAGCTTGGAAGACTCGGAGTACGAGCAGTACTTC. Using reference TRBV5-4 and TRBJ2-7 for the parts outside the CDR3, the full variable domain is ETGVTQSPTHLIKTRGQQVTLRCSSQSGHNTVSWYQQALGQGPQFIFQYYREEENGRGNFPPRFSGLQFPNYSSELNVNALELDDSALYLCASSLEDSEYEQYFGPGTRLTVT.

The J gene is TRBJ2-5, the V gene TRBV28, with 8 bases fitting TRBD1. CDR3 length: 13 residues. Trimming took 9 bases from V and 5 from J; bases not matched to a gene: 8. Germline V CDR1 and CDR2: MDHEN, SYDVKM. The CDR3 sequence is CASNRGTWETQYF. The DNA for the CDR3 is TGTGCCAGTAACAGGGGGACGTGGGAGACCCAGTACTTC.

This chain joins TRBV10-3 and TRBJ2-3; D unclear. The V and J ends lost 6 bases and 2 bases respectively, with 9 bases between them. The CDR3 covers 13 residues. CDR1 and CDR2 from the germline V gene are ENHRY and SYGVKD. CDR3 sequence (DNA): TGTGCCATCAGAGGGCCAAACACAGATACGCAGTATTTT. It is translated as CAIRGPNTDTQYF.

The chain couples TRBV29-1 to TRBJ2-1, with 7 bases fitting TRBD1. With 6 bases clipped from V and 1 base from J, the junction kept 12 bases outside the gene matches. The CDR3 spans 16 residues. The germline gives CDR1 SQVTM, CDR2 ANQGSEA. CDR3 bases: TGCAGCGTCGCCCGAGTAGACAGGGCGTCCTACAATGAGCAGTTCTTC. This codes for CSVARVDRASYNEQFF.

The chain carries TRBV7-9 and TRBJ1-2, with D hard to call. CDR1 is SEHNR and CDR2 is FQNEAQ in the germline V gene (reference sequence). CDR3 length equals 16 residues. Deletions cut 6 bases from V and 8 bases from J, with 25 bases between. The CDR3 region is CASSLWRGTGWSGYTF. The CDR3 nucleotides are TGTGCCAGCAGTTTGTGGCGGGGAACGGGGTGGAGCGGCTACACCTTC.

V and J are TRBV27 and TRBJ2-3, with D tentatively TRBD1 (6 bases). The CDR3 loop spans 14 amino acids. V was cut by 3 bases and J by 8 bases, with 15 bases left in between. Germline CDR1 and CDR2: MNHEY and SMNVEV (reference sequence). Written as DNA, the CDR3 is TGTGCCAGCAGTTTTGGGCAGGGGAGCGGTACGCAGTATTTT. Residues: CASSFGQGSGTQYF.

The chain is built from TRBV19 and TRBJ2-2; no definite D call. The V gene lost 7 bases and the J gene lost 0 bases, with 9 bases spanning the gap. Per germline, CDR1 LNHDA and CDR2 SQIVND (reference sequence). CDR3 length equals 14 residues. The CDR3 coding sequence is TGTGCCAGTAATGTCCAGGCGAACACCGGGGAGCTGTTTTTT. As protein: CASNVQANTGELFF.